This T cell receptor beta chain was identified during a study of T cell repertoires in cytomegalovirus infection. The CDR3 consists of 14 residues. The V end was cut by 6 bases, the J end by 8 bases, with 19 bases between. Germline assignment: CDR1 MDHEN and CDR2 SYDVKM. With respect to this clonotype: Its cognate antigen is unknown.

Each CDR3 protein gets one entry after TCRdb re-called the reads with MiXCR. The sample includes approximately 590,000 distinct CDR3 sequences, roughly 43% of them seen just once. Source: cultured PBMCs, taken from culture after CMV antigen stimulation. This rearrangement joins TRBV28 to TRBJ1-2; D perhaps matches TRBD1 (5 bases). This clonotype was obtained from a human donor in good health (CMV status not recorded). Some clones in this sample may be carry-over from other donors' samples. The CDR3 DNA reads TGTGCCAGCAGCCCGATTTTTGGGACTCTAGGCTACACCTTC. Translation gives CASSPIFGTLGYTF.